This passage covers 7 T cell receptor beta chains from one sample sequenced in a study of blood T cell repertoires in COVID-19. Some clones are missing from TCRdb's copy, which holds only in-frame ones; the method was immunoSEQ multiplex PCR. The sample has approximately 200,000 clones, roughly 80% seen once. Source material: peripheral blood. Receptor source: an elderly woman with COVID-19, enrolled during active disease.

The rearrangement links TRBV18 to TRBJ1-3; no clear D gene. CDR1 KGHSH and CDR2 LQKENI come from the germline V gene. With 6 bases removed from V and 0 bases from J, the gap between germline ends came to 12 bases. This CDR3 spans 15 amino acids. The CDR3: CASSVGSISGNTIYF. CDR3 DNA: TGTGCCAGCTCTGTGGGTAGCATCTCTGGAAACACCATATATTTT. The full variable domain, rest sourced from reference TRBV18 and TRBJ1-3, is NAGVMQNPRHLVRRRGQEARLRCSPMKGHSHVYWYRQLPEEGLKFMVYLQKENIIDESGMPKERFSAEFPKEGPSILRIQQVVRGDSAAYFCASSVGSISGNTIYFGEGSWLTVV.

The chain uses TRBV30 and TRBJ1-4; D is undetermined. This CDR3 is 15 amino acids long. The germline V gene encodes CDR1 GTSNPN and CDR2 SVGIG (reference sequence). Trimming took 5 bases from V and 0 from J, leaving 13 bases between them. The CDR3 is CAWGLRGPTNEKLFF. The CDR3 DNA follows: TGTGCCTGGGGCCTCCGAGGGCCAACTAATGAAAAACTGTTTTTT.

CDR3 loop: CASSQGVYTF. CDR3 sequence (DNA): TGTGCCAGCAGCCAAGGGGTCTACACCTTC. The rearrangement links TRBV7-9 to TRBJ1-2; D is possibly TRBD1 (5 bases). Germline V gene data show CDR1 as SEHNR and CDR2 as FQNEAQ (reference sequence). V shed 5 bases and J shed 10 bases, with 8 bases lying between them. The CDR3 spans 10 residues.

Many counts were recorded for this clone. This chain joins TRBV4-1 and TRBJ1-3; D gene ambiguous. This CDR3 contains 16 residues. The germline V gene has CDR1 MGHRA and CDR2 YSYEKL. V was trimmed by 2 bases and J by 0 bases, leaving 11 bases between them. CDR3 sequence: CASSQNVFFSGNTIYF. The CDR3 DNA reads as TGCGCCAGCAGCCAAAATGTGTTCTTCTCTGGAAACACCATATATTTT.

This chain links TRBV3-1 (or the pseudogene TRBV3-2) with TRBJ1-1, with D tentatively TRBD1 (5 bases). This CDR3 is built from 14 residues. V lost 4 bases and J 0 bases, leaving 9 bases between the germline ends. CDR1 LGHDT and CDR2 YNNKEL come from the germline V gene (reference sequence). The CDR3, as DNA: TGTGCCAGCAGCCCCCGACAGATGAACACTGAAGCTTTCTTT. It yields the protein CASSPRQMNTEAFF.

The CDR3 region has the DNA TGCGCCAGCAGCCCCCCCGGGGGATCCATCTCTAACTATGGCTACACCTTC. As protein: CASSPPGGSISNYGYTF. The J gene is TRBJ1-2, the V gene TRBV5-1, with D maybe TRBD1 (5 bases). Trimming removed 4 bases at V and 0 bases at J, with 19 bases between. The CDR3 extends over 17 amino acids. CDR1 and CDR2 from the germline V gene are SGHRS and YFSETQ.

The chain has TRBV28 and TRBJ2-3; D is undetermined. V gave up 4 bases and J gave up 0 bases, with 11 bases separating them. CDR3 size: 15 residues. Germline V gives CDR1 MDHEN, CDR2 SYDVKM. The CDR3 protein is CASSYGSLSTDTQYF. The DNA for the CDR3 is TGTGCCAGCAGTTACGGGTCCCTTAGCACAGATACGCAGTATTTT.